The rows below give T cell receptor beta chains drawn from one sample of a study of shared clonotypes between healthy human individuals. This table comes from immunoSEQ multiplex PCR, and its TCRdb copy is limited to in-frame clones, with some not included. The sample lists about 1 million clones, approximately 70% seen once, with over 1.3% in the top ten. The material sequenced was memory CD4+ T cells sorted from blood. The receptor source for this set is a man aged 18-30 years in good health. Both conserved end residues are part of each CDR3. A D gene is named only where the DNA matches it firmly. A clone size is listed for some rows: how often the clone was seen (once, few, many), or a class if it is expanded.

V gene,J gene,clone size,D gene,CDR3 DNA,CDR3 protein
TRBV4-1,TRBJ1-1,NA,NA,TGCGCCAGCAGCCAAGTTAAGGTTTTGTTGTACACTGAAGCTTTCTTT,CASSQVKVLLYTEAFF
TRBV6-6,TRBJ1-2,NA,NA,TGTGCCAGCAGTTACGGGAGTGGCTATGGCTACACCTTC,CASSYGSGYGYTF
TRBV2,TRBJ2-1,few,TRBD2,TGTGCCAGCAGTGTTCTAGCGGGAGGGTATGAGCAGTTCTTC,CASSVLAGGYEQFF
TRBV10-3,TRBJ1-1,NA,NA,TGTGCCATACAGGGTTTAAGCGCTGAAGCTTTCTTT,CAIQGLSAEAFF
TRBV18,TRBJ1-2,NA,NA,TGTGCCAGCTCACCAACAGGGATCTATGGCTACACCTTC,CASSPTGIYGYTF
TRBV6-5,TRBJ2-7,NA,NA,TGTGCCAGCATTAAGGGGCGGCAGGGGTTGTACGAGCAGTACTTC,CASIKGRQGLYEQYF
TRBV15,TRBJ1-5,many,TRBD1,TGTGCCACCAGCAGTGGACAGGGCGGTCAGCCCCAGCATTTT,CATSSGQGGQPQHF
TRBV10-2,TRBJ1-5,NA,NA,TGCGCCAGCGTAGCGGGCGTAGAGCAGCCCCAGCATTTT,CASVAGVEQPQHF
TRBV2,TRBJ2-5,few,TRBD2,TGTGCCAGCAGTGAAAGGGGAAGCGGGGGGGAGACCCAGTACTTC,CASSERGSGGETQYF
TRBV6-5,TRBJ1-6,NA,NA,TGTGCCAGCAGTTCCGAAGACCATAATTCACCCCTCCACTTT,CASSSEDHNSPLHF
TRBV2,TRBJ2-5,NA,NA,TGTGCCAGCAGCCCACAGGGGGGGCAAGAGACCCAGTACTTC,CASSPQGGQETQYF
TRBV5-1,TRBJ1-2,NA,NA,TGCGCCAGCAGCGCAGGACAGTATGGCTACACCTTC,CASSAGQYGYTF
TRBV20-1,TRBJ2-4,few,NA,TGCAGTGGGACGGTCGGAAACATTCAGTACTTC,CSGTVGNIQYF
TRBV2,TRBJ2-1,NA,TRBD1,TGTGCCAGCAGCCGGGACAGGCCGGAATACAATGAGCAGTTCTTC,CASSRDRPEYNEQFF
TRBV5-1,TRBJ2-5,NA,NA,TGCGCCAGCAGCTTAGGCAGGGAAGAGACCCAGTACTTC,CASSLGREETQYF
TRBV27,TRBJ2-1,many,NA,TGTGCCAGCAGTTCCCGCAATGAGCAGTTCTTC,CASSSRNEQFF
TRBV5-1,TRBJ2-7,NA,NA,TGCGCCAGCAGCTTGGTTCCGGGGCTCTACGAGCAGTACTTC,CASSLVPGLYEQYF
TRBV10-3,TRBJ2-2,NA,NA,TGTGCCATCAGTCAGGGAACCGGGGAGCTGTTTTTT,CAISQGTGELFF
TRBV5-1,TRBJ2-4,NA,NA,TGCGCCAGCAGCCTCCCCGAGGCAGCCAAAAACATTCAGTACTTC,CASSLPEAAKNIQYF
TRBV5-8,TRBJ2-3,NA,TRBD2,TGTGCCAGCAGCTTGTTCGCCAGCGGGAACACAGATACGCAGTATTTT,CASSLFASGNTDTQYF
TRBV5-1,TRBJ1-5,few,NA,TGCGCCAGCAGCTTGGTTTCGGGTCACGGGCAGCCCCAGCATTTT,CASSLVSGHGQPQHF
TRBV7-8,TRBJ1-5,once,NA,TGTGCCAGCAGCCCTACGGGACGGTATAGCAATCAGCCCCAGCATTTT,CASSPTGRYSNQPQHF
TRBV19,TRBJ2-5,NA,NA,TGTGCCAGTAGCTACAGGGAATTGGGGACCCAGTACTTC,CASSYRELGTQYF
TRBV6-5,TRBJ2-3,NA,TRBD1,TGTGCCAGCAGCTCCCCCACAGGGGGGACAGATACGCAGTATTTT,CASSSPTGGTDTQYF
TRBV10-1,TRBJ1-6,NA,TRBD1,TGCGCCAGCAACAGGACAGGGAGATGTTCACCCCTCCACTTT,CASNRTGRCSPLHF
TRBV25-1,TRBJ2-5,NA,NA,TGTGCCAGCAGTGGGTCACAGGGTTTGGAGACCCAGTACTTC,CASSGSQGLETQYF
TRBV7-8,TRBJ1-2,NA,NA,TGTGCCAGCAGCTTGGCAGGCCCTAACTATGGCTACACCTTC,CASSLAGPNYGYTF
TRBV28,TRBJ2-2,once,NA,TGTGCCAGCACCTCTCCGGGGGGCCGAGAGGCCGGGGAGCTGTTTTTT,CASTSPGGREAGELFF
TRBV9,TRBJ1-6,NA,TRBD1,TGTGCCAGCAGCGTAGGAGAGCGGACAGGGACTTCACCCCTCCACTTT,CASSVGERTGTSPLHF
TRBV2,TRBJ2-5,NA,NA,TGTGCCAGCAGTGTACGGCGGGGCGAGACCCAGTACTTC,CASSVRRGETQYF
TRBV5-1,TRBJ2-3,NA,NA,TGCGCCAGCAGTGGGGGGAACAGCAACACAGATACGCAGTATTTT,CASSGGNSNTDTQYF
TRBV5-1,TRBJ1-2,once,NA,TGCGCCAGCAGCTTACTTGGGACGGTTCCTTATGGCTACACCTTC,CASSLLGTVPYGYTF
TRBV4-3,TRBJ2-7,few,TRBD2,TGCGCCAGCAGCCAAGAAATCTCGGGACTAGCGTACGAGCAGTACTTC,CASSQEISGLAYEQYF
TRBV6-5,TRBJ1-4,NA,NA,TGTGCCAGCAGTTACGTAGGGGTTTCTAATGAAAAACTGTTTTTT,CASSYVGVSNEKLFF
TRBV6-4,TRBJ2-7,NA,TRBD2,TGTGCCAGCAGTGACTCCAGGACTAGCGGGAGGTCCTACGAGCAGTACTTC,CASSDSRTSGRSYEQYF
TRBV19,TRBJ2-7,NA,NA,TGTGCCAGTAAAGAGGACGGAGTAATTTCATACGAGCAGTACTTC,CASKEDGVISYEQYF
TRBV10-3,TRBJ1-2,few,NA,TGTGCCATCACAGACAGCATAAACTATGGCTACACCTTC,CAITDSINYGYTF
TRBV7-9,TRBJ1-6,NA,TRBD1,TGTGCCAGCAGCGGGTCCGGGACAGGGGAATCACCCCTCCACTTT,CASSGSGTGESPLHF
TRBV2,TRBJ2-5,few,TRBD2,TGTGCCAGCGGAAGGGGCGGGGGAGAGACCCAGTACTTC,CASGRGGGETQYF
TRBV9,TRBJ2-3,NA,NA,TGTGCCAGCAGCGCCCAAGGTGGCAGCACAGATACGCAGTATTTT,CASSAQGGSTDTQYF
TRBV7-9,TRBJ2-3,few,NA,TGTGCCAGCAGCTTCGGACTTTCAAACACAGATACGCAGTATTTT,CASSFGLSNTDTQYF